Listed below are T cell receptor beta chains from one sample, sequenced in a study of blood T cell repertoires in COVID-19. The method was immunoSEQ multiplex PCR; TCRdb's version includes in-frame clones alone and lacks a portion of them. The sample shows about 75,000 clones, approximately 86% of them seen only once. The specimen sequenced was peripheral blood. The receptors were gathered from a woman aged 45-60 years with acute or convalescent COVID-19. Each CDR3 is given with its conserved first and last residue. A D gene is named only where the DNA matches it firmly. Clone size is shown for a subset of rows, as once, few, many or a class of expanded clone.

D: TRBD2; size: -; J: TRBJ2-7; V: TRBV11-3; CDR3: CANTPKALAVSYEQYF; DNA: TGTGCCAACACACCGAAGGCTCTAGCGGTCTCCTACGAGCAGTACTTC
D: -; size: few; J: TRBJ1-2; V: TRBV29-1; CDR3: CSVEDWGDYGYTF; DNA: TGCAGCGTTGAAGATTGGGGGGACTATGGCTACACCTTC
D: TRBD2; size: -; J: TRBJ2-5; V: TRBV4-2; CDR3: CASSQGLAGGRETQYF; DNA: TGTGCCAGCAGCCAGGGACTAGCGGGGGGTAGGGAGACCCAGTACTTC
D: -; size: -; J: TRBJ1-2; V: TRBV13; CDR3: CASSLMSSYTF; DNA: TGTGCCAGCAGCCTAATGAGTAGCTACACCTTC
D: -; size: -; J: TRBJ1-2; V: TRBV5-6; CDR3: CASSLVQGYYGYTF; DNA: TGTGCCAGCAGCTTGGTGCAGGGGTACTATGGCTACACCTTC
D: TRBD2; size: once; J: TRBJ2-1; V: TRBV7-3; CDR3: CASSPQSGTSANEQFF; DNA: TGTGCCAGCAGCCCTCAATCCGGGACTAGCGCAAATGAGCAGTTCTTC
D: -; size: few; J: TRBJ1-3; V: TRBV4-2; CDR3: CASSQETGTIYF; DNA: TGTGCCAGCAGCCAAGAAACAGGCACCATATATTTT
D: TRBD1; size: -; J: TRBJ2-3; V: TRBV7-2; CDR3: CASSPQGAVTDTQYF; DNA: TGTGCCAGCAGCCCACAGGGGGCCGTCACAGATACGCAGTATTTT
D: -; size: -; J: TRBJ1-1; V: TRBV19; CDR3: CASIRGSEAFF; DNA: TGTGCCAGTATAAGGGGCTCGGAAGCTTTCTTT
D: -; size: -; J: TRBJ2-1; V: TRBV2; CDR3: CASSEATGGIYNEQFF; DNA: TGTGCCAGCAGTGAAGCGACGGGGGGCATTTACAATGAGCAGTTCTTC
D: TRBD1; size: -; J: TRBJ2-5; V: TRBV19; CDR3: CASSIGLGQGLETQYF; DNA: TGTGCCAGTAGTATCGGGCTTGGACAGGGGTTAGAGACCCAGTACTTC
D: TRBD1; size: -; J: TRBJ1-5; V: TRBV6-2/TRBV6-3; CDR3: CASSLDRNQPQHF; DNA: TGTGCCAGCAGTTTGGACAGGAATCAGCCCCAGCATTTT
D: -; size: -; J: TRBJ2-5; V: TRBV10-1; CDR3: CASSESIRAGETQYF; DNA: TGCGCCAGCAGTGAGTCGATTAGGGCGGGGGAGACCCAGTACTTC
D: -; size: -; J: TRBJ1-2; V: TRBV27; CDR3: CASRGGLGADYGYTF; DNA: TGTGCCAGCAGGGGCGGGTTGGGGGCGGACTATGGCTACACCTTC
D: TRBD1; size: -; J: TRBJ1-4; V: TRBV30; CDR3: CAWSPPGTATNEKLFF; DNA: TGTGCCTGGAGCCCACCGGGGACAGCAACTAATGAAAAACTGTTTTTT
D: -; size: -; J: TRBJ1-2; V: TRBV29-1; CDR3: CSVELGQGGYTF; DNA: TGCAGCGTTGAATTAGGACAAGGAGGCTACACCTTC
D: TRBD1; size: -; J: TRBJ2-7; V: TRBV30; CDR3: CAWRDRGPRRSYEQYF; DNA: TGTGCCTGGAGGGACAGGGGTCCACGGAGGTCCTACGAGCAGTACTTC
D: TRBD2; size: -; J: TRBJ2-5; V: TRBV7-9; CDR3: CASSLDGLEQETQYF; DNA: TGTGCCAGCAGCTTAGATGGACTAGAGCAAGAGACCCAGTACTTC
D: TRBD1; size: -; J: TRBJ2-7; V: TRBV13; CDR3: CASSLRLGQGSNEQYF; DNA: TGTGCCAGCAGCTTAAGGCTCGGACAGGGTTCCAACGAGCAGTACTTC
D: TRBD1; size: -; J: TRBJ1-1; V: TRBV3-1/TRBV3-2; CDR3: CASSHGTAATEAFF; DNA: TGTGCCAGCAGCCACGGGACAGCGGCCACTGAAGCTTTCTTT
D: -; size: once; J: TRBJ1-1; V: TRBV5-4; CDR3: CATRSTGNTEAFF; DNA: TGTGCCACCCGATCTACGGGGAACACTGAAGCTTTCTTT
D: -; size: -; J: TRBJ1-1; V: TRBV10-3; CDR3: CAIKRGSQGADNMNTEAFF; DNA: TGTGCCATCAAAAGGGGTTCACAGGGAGCTGATAACATGAACACTGAAGCTTTCTTT
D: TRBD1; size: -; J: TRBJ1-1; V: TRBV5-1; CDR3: CASSLFGQGTEAFF; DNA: TGCGCCAGCAGCTTGTTCGGACAGGGGACTGAAGCTTTCTTT
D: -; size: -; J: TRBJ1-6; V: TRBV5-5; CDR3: CASSLAGGDVSPLHF; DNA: TGTGCCAGCAGCTTGGCAGGAGGGGACGTTTCACCCCTCCACTTT
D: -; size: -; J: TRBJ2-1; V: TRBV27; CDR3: CASSFKEFDSYNEQFF; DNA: TGTGCCAGCAGTTTTAAAGAGTTCGACTCCTACAATGAGCAGTTCTTC
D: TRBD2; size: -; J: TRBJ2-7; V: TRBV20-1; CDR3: CSASSPSGVYEQYF; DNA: TGCAGTGCCAGTAGTCCTAGCGGGGTTTACGAGCAGTACTTC
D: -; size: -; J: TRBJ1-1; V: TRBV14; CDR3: CASSHANSRNTEAFF; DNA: TGTGCCAGCAGCCATGCCAACTCTCGGAACACTGAAGCTTTCTTT
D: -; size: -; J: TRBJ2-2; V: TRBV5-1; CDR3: CASSLQGTGELFF; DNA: TGCGCCAGCAGCTTACAGGGAACCGGGGAGCTGTTTTTT
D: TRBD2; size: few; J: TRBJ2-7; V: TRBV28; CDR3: CASSPGTSGSYEQYF; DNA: TGTGCCAGCAGCCCCGGGACTAGCGGCTCCTACGAGCAGTACTTC
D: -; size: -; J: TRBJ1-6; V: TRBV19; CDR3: CASRPRDNNSPLHF; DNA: TGTGCCAGTAGACCACGGGACAATAATTCACCCCTCCACTTT
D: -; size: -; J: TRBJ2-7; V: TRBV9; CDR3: CASSPQGYEQYF; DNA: TGTGCCAGCAGCCCCCAGGGCTACGAGCAGTACTTC
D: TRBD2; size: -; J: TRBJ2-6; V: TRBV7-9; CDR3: CASSTGLAGGSGANVLTF; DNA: TGTGCCAGCAGCACTGGACTAGCGGGGGGCTCTGGGGCCAACGTCCTGACTTTC
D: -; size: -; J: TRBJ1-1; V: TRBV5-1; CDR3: CASRFNTGSSEAFF; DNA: TGCGCCAGCAGGTTTAATACAGGGTCTTCTGAAGCTTTCTTT
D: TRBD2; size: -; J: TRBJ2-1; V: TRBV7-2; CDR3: CASSLSREGFNEQFF; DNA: TGTGCCAGCAGCTTAAGCAGGGAGGGGTTCAATGAGCAGTTCTTC
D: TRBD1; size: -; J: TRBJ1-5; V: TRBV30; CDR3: CAWSGTGVGPQHF; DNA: TGTGCCTGGAGCGGGACAGGGGTTGGGCCCCAGCATTTT
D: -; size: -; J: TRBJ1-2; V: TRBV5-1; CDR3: CASSLGTTGGYGYTF; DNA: TGCGCCAGCAGCTTGGGAACCACCGGGGGCTATGGCTACACCTTC
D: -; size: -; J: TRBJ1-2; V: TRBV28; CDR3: CASSHSSGLLEGYTF; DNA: TGTGCCAGCAGTCACTCCTCGGGACTGCTCGAGGGCTACACCTTC
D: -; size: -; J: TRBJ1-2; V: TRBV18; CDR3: CASSPQGGRTPNYGYTF; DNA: TGTGCCAGCTCACCTCAGGGAGGACGGACCCCTAACTATGGCTACACCTTC
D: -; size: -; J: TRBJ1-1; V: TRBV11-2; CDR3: CASSLGQGEAFF; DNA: TGTGCCAGCAGCTTAGGGCAGGGCGAAGCTTTCTTT
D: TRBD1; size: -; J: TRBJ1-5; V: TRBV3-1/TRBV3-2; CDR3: CASSPGQINQPQHF; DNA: TGTGCCAGCAGCCCGGGACAGATAAATCAGCCCCAGCATTTT
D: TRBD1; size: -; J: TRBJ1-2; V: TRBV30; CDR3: CACSTGVGYTF; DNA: TGTGCCTGCAGTACAGGGGTTGGCTACACCTTC
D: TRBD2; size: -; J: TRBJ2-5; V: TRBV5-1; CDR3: CASSLAAGGSNLGETQYF; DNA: TGCGCCAGCAGCTTGGCTGCGGGAGGGTCGAATTTAGGAGAGACCCAGTACTTC
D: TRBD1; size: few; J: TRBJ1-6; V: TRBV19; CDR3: CASSTQGANSPLHF; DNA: TGTGCCAGTAGTACTCAGGGGGCTAATTCACCCCTCCACTTT
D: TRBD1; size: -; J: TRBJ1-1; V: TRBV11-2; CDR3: CASSVYRGPEAFF; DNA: TGTGCCAGCAGCGTTTACAGGGGGCCGGAAGCTTTCTTT